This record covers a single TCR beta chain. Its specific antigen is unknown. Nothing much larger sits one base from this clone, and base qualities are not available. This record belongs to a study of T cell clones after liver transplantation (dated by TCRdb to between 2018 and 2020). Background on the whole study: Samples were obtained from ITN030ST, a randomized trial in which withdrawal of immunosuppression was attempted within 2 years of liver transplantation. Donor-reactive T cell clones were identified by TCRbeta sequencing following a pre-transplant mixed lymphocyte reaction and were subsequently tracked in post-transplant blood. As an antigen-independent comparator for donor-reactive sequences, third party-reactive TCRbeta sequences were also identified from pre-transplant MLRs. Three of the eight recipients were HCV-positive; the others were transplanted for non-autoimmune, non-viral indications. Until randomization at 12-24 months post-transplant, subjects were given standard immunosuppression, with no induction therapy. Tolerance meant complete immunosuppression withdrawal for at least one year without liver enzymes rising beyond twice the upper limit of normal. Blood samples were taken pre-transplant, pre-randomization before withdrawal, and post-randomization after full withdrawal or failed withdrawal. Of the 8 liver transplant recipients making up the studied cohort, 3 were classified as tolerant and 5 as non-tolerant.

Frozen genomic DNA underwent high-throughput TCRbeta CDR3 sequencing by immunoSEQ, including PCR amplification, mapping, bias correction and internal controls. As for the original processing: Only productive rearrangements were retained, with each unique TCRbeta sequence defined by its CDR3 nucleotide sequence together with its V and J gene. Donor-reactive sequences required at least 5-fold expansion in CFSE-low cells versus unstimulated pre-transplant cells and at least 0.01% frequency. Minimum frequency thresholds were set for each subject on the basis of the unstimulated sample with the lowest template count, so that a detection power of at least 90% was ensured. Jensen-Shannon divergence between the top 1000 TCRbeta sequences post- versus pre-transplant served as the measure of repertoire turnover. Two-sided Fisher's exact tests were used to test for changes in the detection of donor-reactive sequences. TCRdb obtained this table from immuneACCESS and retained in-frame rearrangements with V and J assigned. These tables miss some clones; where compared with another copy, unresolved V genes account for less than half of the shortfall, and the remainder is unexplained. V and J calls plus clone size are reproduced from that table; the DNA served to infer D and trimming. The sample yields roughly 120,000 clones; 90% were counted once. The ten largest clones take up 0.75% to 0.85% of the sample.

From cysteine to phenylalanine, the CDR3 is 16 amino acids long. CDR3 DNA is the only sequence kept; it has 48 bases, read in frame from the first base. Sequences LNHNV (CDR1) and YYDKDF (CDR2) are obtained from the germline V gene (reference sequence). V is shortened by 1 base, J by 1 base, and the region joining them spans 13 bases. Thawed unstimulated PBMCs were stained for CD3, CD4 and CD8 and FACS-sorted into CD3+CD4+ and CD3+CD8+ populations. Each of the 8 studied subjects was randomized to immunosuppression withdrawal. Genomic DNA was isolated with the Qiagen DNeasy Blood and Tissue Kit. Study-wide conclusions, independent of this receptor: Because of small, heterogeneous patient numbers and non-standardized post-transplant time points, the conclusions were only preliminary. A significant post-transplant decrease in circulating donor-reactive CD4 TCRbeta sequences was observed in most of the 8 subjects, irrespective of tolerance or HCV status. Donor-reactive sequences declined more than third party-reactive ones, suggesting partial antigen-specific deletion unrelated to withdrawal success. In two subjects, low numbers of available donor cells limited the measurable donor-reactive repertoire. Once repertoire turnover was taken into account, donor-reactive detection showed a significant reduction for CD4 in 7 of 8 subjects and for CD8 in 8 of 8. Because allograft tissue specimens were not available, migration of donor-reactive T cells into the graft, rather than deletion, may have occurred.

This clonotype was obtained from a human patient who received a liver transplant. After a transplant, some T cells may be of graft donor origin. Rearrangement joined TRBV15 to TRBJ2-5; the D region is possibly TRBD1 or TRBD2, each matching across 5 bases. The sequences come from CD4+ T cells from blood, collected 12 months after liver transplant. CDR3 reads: CATSRGDRGLQETQYF. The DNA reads TGTGCCACCAGCAGAGGTGACAGAGGGCTCCAAGAGACCCAGTACTTC. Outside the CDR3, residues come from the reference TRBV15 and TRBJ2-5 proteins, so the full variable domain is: DAMVIQNPRYQVTQFGKPVTLSCSQTLNHNVMYWYQQKSSQAPKLLFHYYDKDFNNEADTPDNFQSRRPNTSFCFLDIRSPGLGDTAMYLCATSRGDRGLQETQYFGPGTRLLVL.